The rows below give T cell receptor beta chains drawn from one sample of a study of cytomegalovirus exposure and HLA in healthy donors. Sequencing used immunoSEQ multiplex PCR; TCRdb keeps in-frame clones, though not all of them. This sample's table reports tens of thousands of clones. Specimen: PBMCs. The receptors were sampled from a man aged 45 to 65 in good health and CMV-seropositive. Both conserved end residues are trimmed from each CDR3. Each record gives: CDR3 protein, CDR3 length, V gene.

CDR3aa: ASSFPSAGSSYEQY
len: 14
v_gene: TRBV6-4

CDR3aa: ASSQEEGRAEAF
len: 12
v_gene: TRBV4-2

CDR3aa: SVEAGSNTIY
len: 10
v_gene: TRBV29-1

CDR3aa: ASSEGGGTEAF
len: 11
v_gene: TRBV10-1

CDR3aa: ASSMGGVETQY
len: 11
v_gene: TRBV6-5

CDR3aa: ASSQNFYGDYGYT
len: 13
v_gene: TRBV4-2

CDR3aa: ASSPPGLANYGYT
len: 13
v_gene: TRBV18

CDR3aa: ASSTGLNNEQF
len: 11
v_gene: TRBV11-1

CDR3aa: ASGDTNTEAF
len: 10
v_gene: TRBV28

CDR3aa: ASSQDLWGQGVYNEQF
len: 16
v_gene: TRBV4-3

CDR3aa: SGSATMNTEAF
len: 11
v_gene: TRBV29-1

CDR3aa: ASSKGGNTEAF
len: 11
v_gene: TRBV28

CDR3aa: ASSRDRTLGYT
len: 11
v_gene: TRBV28

CDR3aa: ASSSPGLLLSYNEQF
len: 15
v_gene: TRBV11-3

CDR3aa: ASSRFSGTQGTQY
len: 13
v_gene: TRBV14